The 11 T cell receptor beta chains given below trace back to one sample, sequenced in a study of shared clonotypes between healthy human individuals. The data were produced by immunoSEQ multiplex PCR, yet TCRdb's version contains in-frame clones alone and is incomplete. The sample yields about 380,000 clones, about 96% seen once. Sequencing was carried out using memory CD8+ T cells sorted from blood. The subset here: CD45RO+ cells pooled with CCR7-negative TemRA cells. These receptors were collected from a man aged 30-40 years in good health.

Details on this clone: Other DNA sequences in the sample encode the same CDR3. The CDR3 bases are TGCAGTGCTAGATATGGCACTGAAGCTTTCTTT. Its translation is CSARYGTEAFF. V is TRBV20-1 and J is TRBJ1-1; D is undetermined. Between the trimmed V and J ends, which lost 2 bases and 4 bases, there was a span of 5 bases. The germline gives CDR1 DFQATT, CDR2 SNEGSKA (reference sequence). The CDR3 spans 11 residues.

The chain has TRBV10-3 and TRBJ2-5; 7 nucleotides line up with TRBD1. The germline V gene has CDR1 ENHRY and CDR2 SYGVKD. After removal of 5 bases from V and 2 bases from J, the junction contained 5 bases not matched to a gene. The CDR3 covers 14 residues. In DNA form, the CDR3 reads TGTGCCATCAGTTTACAGGGGCCGCAAGAGACCCAGTACTTC. This sequence encodes CAISLQGPQETQYF.

This CDR3 reads CASSSGFMSSYEQYF. CDR3 DNA sequence: TGTGCCAGCAGTTCAGGCTTCATGAGCTCCTACGAGCAGTACTTC. The V and J genes are TRBV28 and TRBJ2-7; no definite D call. Germline loops: CDR1 MDHEN, CDR2 SYDVKM. This CDR3 spans 15 amino acids. V was clipped by 4 bases and J by 0 bases, with 13 bases between them. The full variable domain, rest sourced from reference TRBV28 and TRBJ2-7, is DVKVTQSSRYLVKRTGEKVFLECVQDMDHENMFWYRQDPGLGLRLIYFSYDVKMKEKGDIPEGYSVSREKKERFSLILESASTNQTSMYLCASSSGFMSSYEQYFGPGTRLTVT.

This chain joins TRBV7-2 and TRBJ2-5; tentatively, D is TRBD1 (5 bases). CDR1 SGHTA and CDR2 FQGNSA come from the germline V gene. The CDR3 consists of 15 residues. Trimming removed 5 bases at V and 7 bases at J, with 20 bases between. The CDR3 DNA reads TGTGCCAGCAGCCGCCGATGGGTAGGGGATGGGACCCAGTACTTC. Its protein product is CASSRRWVGDGTQYF.

The chain joins TRBV5-1 to TRBJ2-3; D is possibly TRBD1 (6 bases). Trimming took 3 bases from V and 8 from J, leaving 13 bases between them. CDR3 length equals 13 residues. Germline V CDR1 and CDR2: SGHRS, YFSETQ. As DNA, the CDR3 is TGCGCCAGCAGCTCAGGGGCCGGGACTACGCAGTATTTT. The encoded protein is CASSSGAGTTQYF.

This sequence joins TRBV2 and TRBJ2-1; 10 nucleotides match TRBD2. The CDR3 runs 15 residues. The germline V gene has CDR1 SNHLY and CDR2 FYNNEI. Trimming removed 2 bases from V and 7 bases from J; junction bases left unmatched: 5. The CDR3 reads CASSEQAGGGNEQFF. Written as DNA, the CDR3 is TGTGCCAGCAGTGAACAAGCGGGAGGGGGAAATGAGCAGTTCTTC.

On this clone: The same CDR3 also results from other DNA sequences found in this sample. The rearrangement joins TRBV5-1 to TRBJ2-5; D is unclear. V shed 0 bases and J shed 2 bases, with 5 bases lying between them. From germline, CDR1 is SGHRS and CDR2 YFSETQ. CDR3 size: 13 residues. CDR3 amino acids: CASSLGGQETQYF. For the CDR3, the DNA is TGCGCCAGCAGCTTGGGTGGACAAGAGACCCAGTACTTC.

V is TRBV19 and J is TRBJ2-3; 7 bases line up with TRBD2. CDR1 and CDR2 (germline): LNHDA, SQIVND (reference sequence). The CDR3 is 19 amino acids. V trimming: 8 bases; J trimming: 1 base; junction bases outside the gene matches: 21. The CDR3 spells CASAHNPMWASGGTDTQYF. The CDR3, as DNA: TGTGCCAGTGCCCACAATCCTATGTGGGCTAGCGGTGGCACAGATACGCAGTATTTT.

The V call is TRBV12-1, the J call TRBJ2-1; TRBD2, the D gene given by the table, was not confirmed from the DNA. TRBV12-1 is annotated as a pseudogene. The CDR3 extends over 12 amino acids. The CDR3 protein is CAPAGSGNEQFF. The CDR3 bases are TGTGCTCCGGCGGGATCGGGCAATGAGCAGTTCTTC.

This clone was counted a single time. The chain links TRBV5-1 to TRBJ2-3, with D unclear. Between the trimmed V and J ends, which lost 1 base and 3 bases, there was a span of 9 bases. Germline V CDR1 and CDR2: SGHRS, YFSETQ. The CDR3 is 14 residues long. CDR3 in amino acids: CASSLTAGTDTQYF. The DNA for the CDR3 is TGCGCCAGCAGCTTGACCGCCGGGACAGATACGCAGTATTTT.

The chain carries TRBV30 and TRBJ2-7; 7 bases are a match to TRBD1. Per germline, CDR1 GTSNPN and CDR2 SVGIG (reference sequence). V was clipped by 4 bases and J by 2 bases; unmatched bases: 2. The CDR3 runs to 12 residues. This chain's CDR3 is CAWKDRAYEQYF. In DNA form, the CDR3 reads TGTGCCTGGAAAGACAGGGCCTACGAGCAGTACTTC.